This passage covers 19 T cell receptor beta chains from one sample sequenced in a study of blood T cell repertoires in COVID-19. The data were produced by immunoSEQ multiplex PCR, yet TCRdb's version contains in-frame clones alone and is incomplete. The sample lists a few hundred thousand clones, 80% to 90% occurring once. Sequenced sample: PBMCs or T cells enriched from blood (not recorded which). Receptor source: a young woman who had recovered from COVID-19.

This chain uses TRBV7-8 with TRBJ1-2; D perhaps matches TRBD1 (6 bases). V lost 3 bases and J 2 bases, leaving 16 bases between the germline ends. The CDR3 runs to 16 residues. Germline loops: CDR1 SGHVS, CDR2 FQNEAQ. In nucleotides, the CDR3 is TGTGCCAGCAGCTTGGGCTTTCGCGGACAGAACTATGGCTACACCTTC. Its translation is CASSLGFRGQNYGYTF.

This chain uses TRBV5-1 with TRBJ1-2; D unresolved. The CDR3 is 16 amino acids. The V end was cut by 5 bases, the J end by 1 base, with 18 bases between. Per germline, CDR1 SGHRS and CDR2 YFSETQ. As DNA, the CDR3 is TGCGCCAGCAGTTATGGGCGGACCGAGGGTAACTATGGCTACACCTTC. Its translation: CASSYGRTEGNYGYTF.

This chain uses TRBV5-1 with TRBJ1-1, with 7 bases matching TRBD1. Germline trimming cut 0 bases from V and 11 bases from J; bases unmatched to any gene: 10. CDR1 is SGHRS, CDR2 YFSETQ, per germline. The CDR3 is made up of 14 amino acids. The CDR3 protein is CASSLGRGPGQAFF. In DNA form, the CDR3 reads TGCGCCAGCAGCTTGGGTAGGGGGCCAGGCCAGGCTTTCTTT.

The rearrangement joins TRBV25-1 to TRBJ1-3, with D unclear. This CDR3 is built from 13 residues. Trimming took 8 bases from V and 1 from J, leaving 9 bases between them. Germline CDR1 is MGHDK and CDR2 is SYGVNS. The CDR3 DNA sequence: TGTGCCAGCGCCTATAGATCTGGAAACACCATATATTTT. It codes for CASAYRSGNTIYF. Drawing the rest from reference TRBV25-1 and TRBJ1-3, the complete variable domain is EADIYQTPRYLVIGTGKKITLECSQTMGHDKMYWYQQDPGMELHLIHYSYGVNSTEKGDLSSESTVSRIRTEHFPLTLESARPSHTSQYLCASAYRSGNTIYFGEGSWLTVV.

This chain joins TRBV7-6 and TRBJ2-1, with TRBD2 matching 9 bases. CDR1 is SGHVS, CDR2 FNYEAQ, per germline. Germline trimming cut 2 bases from V and 5 bases from J; bases unmatched to any gene: 10. CDR3 length equals 17 residues. The CDR3 sequence is CASSLSPRASGDNEQFF. As DNA, the CDR3 is TGTGCCAGCAGCTTATCGCCTCGGGCTAGCGGGGACAATGAGCAGTTCTTC.

The J gene is TRBJ1-1, the V gene TRBV12-5; the D is unclear. The CDR3 has 17 residues. From germline, CDR1 is LGHNT and CDR2 FRNRAP. V was trimmed by 5 bases and J by 0 bases, leaving 19 bases between them. The CDR3 is CASGPGGLKGMNTEAFF. The CDR3 region has the DNA TGTGCTAGTGGTCCAGGCGGGTTAAAAGGCATGAACACTGAAGCTTTCTTT.

This chain connects TRBV5-1 to TRBJ2-1, with 8 bases aligning to TRBD1. This CDR3 region has 15 residues. Germline values: CDR1 SGHRS, CDR2 YFSETQ. With 4 bases clipped from V and 5 bases from J, the junction kept 8 bases outside the gene matches. CDR3 nucleotides: TGCGCCAGCAGCCTCCGGGACAGGTTAGACAATGAGCAGTTCTTC. It encodes CASSLRDRLDNEQFF.

This sequence joins TRBV11-1 and TRBJ1-1; unclear D gene. CDR1 SGHAT and CDR2 FQDESV come from the germline V gene (reference sequence). This CDR3 is built from 14 residues. Trimming stripped 4 bases from V and 5 bases from J, with 14 bases between. The CDR3 region has the DNA TGTGCCAGCAGCTCCTGGACGGGGAGGACTGAAGCTTTCTTT. Translating gives CASSSWTGRTEAFF.

About this clone itself: At one end, the junction sequence differs from germline, possibly due to a read error. This chain's CDR3 is CASSLASSGGRSQETQYF. CDR3 nucleotides: TGTGCTAGCAGCTTAGCGTCTAGCGGGGGGCGAAGCCAAGAGACCCAGTACTTC. The chain employs TRBV7-7 and TRBJ2-5; TRBD2 matches 11 bases. From germline, CDR1 is SSHAT and CDR2 FNYEAQ (reference sequence). The CDR3 runs to 18 residues.

The chain combines TRBV11-3 with TRBJ2-5; TRBD1 agrees at 10 bases. Trimming at V came to 5 bases and at J to 5 bases, leaving 11 bases not matched to a gene. The germline V gene encodes CDR1 SGHNT and CDR2 YENEEA. The length of the CDR3 is 16 residues. CDR3 coding DNA: TGTGCCAGCAGCCCGAGACAGGGGGCAGGTCAGGAGACCCAGTACTTC. Translated, it gives CASSPRQGAGQETQYF. Full variable domain (rest looked up from reference TRBV11-3 and TRBJ2-5): EAGVVQSPRYKIIEKKQPVAFWCNPISGHNTLYWYLQNLGQGPELLIRYENEEAVDDSQLPKDRFSAERLKGVDSTLKIQPAELGDSAVYLCASSPRQGAGQETQYFGPGTRLLVL.

The chain couples TRBV9 to TRBJ1-3; tentatively, D is TRBD1 (6 bases). Germline V gives CDR1 SGDLS, CDR2 YYNGEE. The length of the CDR3 is 17 residues. Deletions cut 2 bases from V and 0 bases from J, with 15 bases between. The CDR3 DNA follows: TGTGCCAGCAGCGTCGACCCCGACAGGATCTCTGGAAACACCATATATTTT. Encoded protein: CASSVDPDRISGNTIYF.

V and J are TRBV2 and TRBJ1-4; D remains ambiguous. There are 12 residues in the CDR3. V dropped 5 bases and J dropped 12 bases, with 13 bases sitting between them. CDR1 and CDR2 from the germline V gene are SNHLY and FYNNEI. CDR3 sequence (DNA): TGTGCCAGCAGTCCTATGAGCGGCCAACTGTTTTTT. Translating it yields CASSPMSGQLFF.

To note about this clone: Mismatch with germline at one junction end may stem from a read error. The chain is built from TRBV7-7 and TRBJ2-2; 8 bases are a match to TRBD1. The CDR3 has 15 amino acids. CDR1 is SSHAT and CDR2 is FNYEAQ in the germline V gene (reference sequence). This chain's CDR3 is CASNYGQGWTGELFF. DNA of the CDR3: TGTGCTAGCAACTATGGACAGGGTTGGACCGGGGAGCTGTTTTTT. Variable domain in full (rest from reference TRBV7-7 and TRBJ2-2): GAGVSQSPRYKVTKRGQDVTLRCDPISSHATLYWYQQALGQGPEFLTYFNYEAQPDKSGLPSDRFSAERPEGSISTLTIQRTEQRDSAMYRCASNYGQGWTGELFFGEGSRLTVL.

This rearrangement joins TRBV27 to TRBJ2-6; 7 bases map to TRBD1. J gave up 0 bases and V 7 bases, and 9 bases lay outside the gene matches. Germline V CDR1 and CDR2: MNHEY, SMNVEV (reference sequence). This CDR3 has 17 amino acids. The CDR3 nucleotides read TGTGCCAGCACTACAAGCCGGGACAGCTCTGGGGCCAACGTCCTGACTTTC. Translated: CASTTSRDSSGANVLTF.

This chain joins TRBV7-8 and TRBJ2-7, with D possibly matching TRBD2 (5 bases). The germline V and J ends were trimmed by 5 bases and 3 bases, with 14 bases remaining between them. The V gene's germline CDR1 is SGHVS and CDR2 FQNEAQ. The CDR3 covers 14 residues. CDR3 sequence reads: CASSQASGSYEQYF. The DNA of the CDR3 is TGTGCCAGCAGCCAAGCGTCGGGGAGCTACGAGCAGTACTTC.

The chain is built from TRBV9 and TRBJ2-3, with 9 bases matching TRBD2. The germline CDR1 and CDR2 sequences are SGDLS and YYNGEE. This CDR3 region has 15 residues. The V gene end was trimmed by 4 bases and the J gene end by 4 bases; junction bases not matched to a gene: 7. The CDR3 region is CASSPSGGFADTQYF. As DNA, the CDR3 is TGTGCCAGCAGCCCCAGCGGGGGGTTCGCAGATACGCAGTATTTT.

Only one count was recorded for this clone. V gene TRBV27 combines with J gene TRBJ2-7, with TRBD2 as a possible D gene (6 bases). The CDR3 has 14 residues. V was clipped by 4 bases and J by 4 bases, with 14 bases between them. Looked up from germline, CDR1 is MNHEY and CDR2 is SMNVEV (reference sequence). As DNA, the CDR3 is TGTGCCAGCAGTTCCTCTGGGGGGTTTTACGAGCAGTACTTC. Translating it yields CASSSSGGFYEQYF.

This clone was observed a handful of times. V gene TRBV27 combines with J gene TRBJ1-2, with D perhaps matching TRBD1 (5 bases). The V and J ends lost 5 bases and 8 bases respectively, with 18 bases between them. The CDR3 runs 14 residues. Per the germline V gene, CDR1 is MNHEY and CDR2 is SMNVEV (reference sequence). The CDR3 DNA is TGTGCCAGCAGTCCCCACGGGGAGGGGATGGGCTACACCTTC. As protein: CASSPHGEGMGYTF.

This chain links TRBV15 with TRBJ1-5; the D gene is possibly TRBD1 (5 bases). CDR3 length: 17 residues. Trimming left V 1 base short and J 2 bases short, with 15 bases between. CDR1 and CDR2 (germline): LNHNV, YYDKDF (reference sequence). This CDR3 reads CATSRAVGEGGNQPQHF. CDR3 in DNA: TGTGCCACCAGCAGAGCTGTTGGGGAAGGGGGCAATCAGCCCCAGCATTTT. Combining the CDR3 with reference TRBV15 and TRBJ1-5 gives the whole variable domain DAMVIQNPRYQVTQFGKPVTLSCSQTLNHNVMYWYQQKSSQAPKLLFHYYDKDFNNEADTPDNFQSRRPNTSFCFLDIRSPGLGDTAMYLCATSRAVGEGGNQPQHFGDGTRLSIL.